Sequencing of this T cell receptor beta chain was carried out in a study of neurological immune-mediated disorders. Findings and caveats of the study: HTLV-1-associated myelopathy had the most TCR clonal expansion, and multiple sclerosis had the least, less than healthy controls.

Whenever a sequencing run was performed, it yielded over 190 million TCR-beta sequences from 15-18 subjects. TCRdb ran MiXCR on the 5' RACE reads and lists one entry per CDR3 protein. The sample has about 50,000 distinct CDR3 sequences; 10% are singletons. The CDR3 is 15 residues long. CDR1 and CDR2 (germline): MDHEN, SYDVKM. The ends were cut back, 6 bases at V and 3 bases at J, with 15 bases in the middle. This clonotype was observed many times. Its antigen remains unknown. The chain joins TRBV28 to TRBJ1-5, with a tentative D call TRBD1 (5 bases). The sequence was collected from a man aged 65 to 85 with HTLV-1-associated myelopathy (HAM/TSP). Sequencing was done on a sample of PBMCs. CDR3 nucleotide sequence: TGTGCCAGCAGACTATCGGGAGGGGTCAATCAGCCCCAGCATTTT. Translated: CASRLSGGVNQPQHF.